Listed below are T cell receptor beta chains from one sample, sequenced in a study of blood T cell repertoires in COVID-19. Assay: immunoSEQ multiplex PCR; the TCRdb copy retains only in-frame clones and omits some. Among over 150,000 clones listed, roughly 84% were seen once. The sequencing sample was made of peripheral blood. These receptors were obtained from a young man with active or convalescent COVID-19. Each CDR3 is given with its conserved first and last residue. A D gene is named only where the DNA matches it firmly. Some rows mark clone size as missing; the rest say once, few, many or name a class of expanded clone.

d_gene | abundance | len | j_gene | v_gene | CDR3nt | CDR3aa
TRBD1 | . | 14 | TRBJ2-3 | TRBV24-1 | TGTGCCACCAGTGATTCCCACAGGGGGTCGACGCAGTATTTT | CATSDSHRGSTQYF
. | once | 13 | TRBJ1-6 | TRBV19 | TGTGCCAGTAGTGGACTGGATAATTCACCCCTCCACTTT | CASSGLDNSPLHF
. | . | 16 | TRBJ2-5 | TRBV19 | TGTGCCAGTAGTAGAGGGACACTTCTGTACCAAGAGACCCAGTACTTC | CASSRGTLLYQETQYF
. | . | 14 | TRBJ1-5 | TRBV30 | TGTGCCTGGAGTTTAGAAGGGGGCAATCAGCCCCAGCATTTT | CAWSLEGGNQPQHF
. | few | 13 | TRBJ2-2 | TRBV12-5 | TGTGCTAGTGGTTTGGGGGGGACAGGGGAGCTGTTTTTT | CASGLGGTGELFF
. | . | 13 | TRBJ2-7 | TRBV14 | TGTGCCAGCAGCCAAGACCCCGGCTACGAGCAGTACTTC | CASSQDPGYEQYF
TRBD1 | . | 15 | TRBJ2-5 | TRBV6-5 | TGTGCCAGCAGAATTGTGACAGGGGGACAAGAGACCCAGTACTTC | CASRIVTGGQETQYF
. | . | 13 | TRBJ1-1 | TRBV21-1 | TGTGCCAGGCTAGGGGTGGGAGGGGCGGAAGCTTTCTTT | CARLGVGGAEAFF
TRBD1 | few | 14 | TRBJ1-3 | TRBV7-2 | TGTGCCAGCAGTATACAGGGGGCTGGAAACACCATATATTTT | CASSIQGAGNTIYF
TRBD1 | few | 16 | TRBJ1-3 | TRBV4-2 | TGTGCCAGCAGCCAAGACGACAGGGCCGGTGGAAACACCATATATTTT | CASSQDDRAGGNTIYF
TRBD1 | . | 14 | TRBJ2-7 | TRBV27 | TGTGCCAGCAGTTCCGGGGGACAGGATGCGGAGCAGTACTTC | CASSSGGQDAEQYF
TRBD2 | . | 14 | TRBJ2-1 | TRBV2 | TGTGCCAGTCTAGCGGGAGTAGTGAACAATGAGCAGTTCTTC | CASLAGVVNNEQFF
. | few | 14 | TRBJ2-3 | TRBV6-4 | TGTGCCAGCAGTGACGGGGGGGCCACAGATACGCAGTATTTT | CASSDGGATDTQYF
TRBD1 | . | 14 | TRBJ1-2 | TRBV13 | TGTGCCAGCAGCGAGAGCAGGGGGTCCCGAGGCTACACCTTC | CASSESRGSRGYTF
. | . | 13 | TRBJ1-3 | TRBV6-5 | TGTGCCAGCCGCAGGGTCTCTGGAAACACCATATATTTT | CASRRVSGNTIYF
. | once | 14 | TRBJ2-7 | TRBV28 | TGTGCCAGCAGTCGGGGACTCCTACTTTACGAGCAGTACTTC | CASSRGLLLYEQYF
. | . | 14 | TRBJ1-4 | TRBV28 | TGTGCCAGCAGGATACAGTGGTCTAATGAAAAACTGTTTTTT | CASRIQWSNEKLFF
. | . | 13 | TRBJ2-6 | TRBV5-4 | TGTGCCAGCAGACATTCTGGGGCCAACGTCCTGACTTTC | CASRHSGANVLTF
. | . | 17 | TRBJ1-2 | TRBV7-2 | TGTGCCAGCAGCCGCGGGCCGCTATTAGCTGTTAACTATGGCTACACCTTC | CASSRGPLLAVNYGYTF
TRBD1 | . | 17 | TRBJ1-2 | TRBV5-1 | TGCGCCAGCAGCTTTACCACCACGGGACAGCCGTTCTATGGCTACACCTTC | CASSFTTTGQPFYGYTF
. | . | 14 | TRBJ1-6 | TRBV4-1 | TGCGCCAGCAGCCTACCCGGGGATGGGTCACCCCTCCACTTT | CASSLPGDGSPLHF
. | . | 18 | TRBJ2-3 | TRBV24-1 | TGTGCCACCAGTGGCCTAGGGAAGGGCACAGGGATCACAGATACGCAGTATTTT | CATSGLGKGTGITDTQYF
. | . | 15 | TRBJ1-2 | TRBV18 | TGTGCCAGCTCACTTTACTGGACAGAGACTAATGGCTACACCTTC | CASSLYWTETNGYTF
TRBD2 | . | 15 | TRBJ2-1 | TRBV18 | TGTGCCAGCTCACCAGGGACTAGCGGGAACAATGAGCAGTTCTTC | CASSPGTSGNNEQFF
TRBD1 | . | 15 | TRBJ1-6 | TRBV27 | TGTGCCAGCAGTCATCGGACAGGGAGGGGGTCACCCCTCCACTTT | CASSHRTGRGSPLHF
. | . | 12 | TRBJ1-6 | TRBV6-5 | TGTGCCAGCAGTTCGGGGGGATCACCCCTCCACTTT | CASSSGGSPLHF
TRBD1 | . | 17 | TRBJ1-3 | TRBV5-1 | TGCGCCAGCAGCTTGACCCGCACAGGGGGGCCTGGAAACACCATATATTTT | CASSLTRTGGPGNTIYF
TRBD2 | . | 17 | TRBJ2-5 | TRBV9 | TGTGCCAGCAGCGTAACATATAGGACTAGCGGGGGAGAGACCCAGTACTTC | CASSVTYRTSGGETQYF
. | . | 15 | TRBJ1-1 | TRBV9 | TGTGCCAGCAGCGTAGCTTGGGGGGGGACGACTGAACCCCTCTTT | CASSVAWGGTTEPLF
TRBD1 | . | 12 | TRBJ1-3 | TRBV29-1 | TGCAGCGTGCGGACAGGGGGAAACACCATATATTTT | CSVRTGGNTIYF
. | few | 15 | TRBJ2-6 | TRBV2 | TGTGCCAGCAGCGCTCGACAGGCTGGGGCCAACGTCCTGACTTTC | CASSARQAGANVLTF
TRBD1 | . | 14 | TRBJ1-5 | TRBV19 | TGTGCCAGTAACCTCCGGGACAGGGAACAGCCCCAGCATTTT | CASNLRDREQPQHF
TRBD1 | . | 15 | TRBJ1-5 | TRBV5-1 | TGCGCCAGCAGCTTCGGGACAGGAGTCAATCAGCCCCAGCATTTT | CASSFGTGVNQPQHF
TRBD1 | . | 17 | TRBJ1-4 | TRBV27 | TGTGCCAGCACTGGATCCGGGACAGGGGGACTTGGAGAAAAACTGTTTTTT | CASTGSGTGGLGEKLFF
TRBD1 | . | 15 | TRBJ1-2 | TRBV6-5 | TGTGCCAGCACCTCTAGACAGGGCGCTCTCTATGGCTACACCTTC | CASTSRQGALYGYTF
. | . | 14 | TRBJ1-2 | TRBV5-5 | TGTGCCAGCAGCCCGACAGGAGAAAACTATGGCTACACCTTC | CASSPTGENYGYTF
. | . | 13 | TRBJ1-1 | TRBV6-5 | TGTGCCAGCAGTTACGGGCGGAACACTGAAGCTTTCTTT | CASSYGRNTEAFF
TRBD1 | . | 13 | TRBJ2-5 | TRBV25-1 | TGTGCCAGCAGGGACAGGGGCGGGGAGACCCAGTACTTC | CASRDRGGETQYF
TRBD1 | . | 13 | TRBJ2-7 | TRBV6-5 | TGTGCCAGCAGGAGACAGGGTTACTACGAGCAGTACTTC | CASRRQGYYEQYF
. | . | 13 | TRBJ1-5 | TRBV12-3/TRBV12-4 | TGTGCCAGCAGTTCCGGACTGGGTGGGCCCCAGCATTTT | CASSSGLGGPQHF
TRBD1 | . | 15 | TRBJ2-7 | TRBV5-1 | TGCGCCAGCAGCCGGGGACAGGGGGTGACCTACGAGCAGTACTTC | CASSRGQGVTYEQYF
TRBD2 | . | 15 | TRBJ2-3 | TRBV6-4 | TGTGCCAGCAGTGGGACCAGCGCGGGGGTAGATACGCAGTATTTT | CASSGTSAGVDTQYF
TRBD2 | once | 13 | TRBJ2-7 | TRBV2 | TGTGCACTAGCGGACCTGAGCTCCTACGAGCAGTACTTC | CALADLSSYEQYF
. | . | 17 | TRBJ1-5 | TRBV20-1 | TGCAGTGCTAGTATTACCAACGACAGAATTAGCAATCAGCCCCAGCATTTT | CSASITNDRISNQPQHF
. | . | 12 | TRBJ2-5 | TRBV7-7 | TGTGCCAGCGCGGACAGACAAGAGACCCAGTACTTC | CASADRQETQYF
. | few | 15 | TRBJ1-4 | TRBV19 | TGTGCCAGTAGTCGGTCCTTTAGTACTAATGAAAAACTGTTTTTT | CASSRSFSTNEKLFF
. | . | 16 | TRBJ1-1 | TRBV4-1 | TGCGCCAGCAGCCAACTTCAGGGTACCCCGAACACTGAAGCTTTCTTT | CASSQLQGTPNTEAFF
TRBD1 | . | 15 | TRBJ1-1 | TRBV19 | TGTGCCACCCAAACCGGTTCTACAGGGGCGTCTGAAGCTTTCTTT | CATQTGSTGASEAFF
TRBD1 | . | 14 | TRBJ1-1 | TRBV6-4 | TGTGCCAGCAGTGAGGGACAGGGGAGGACTGAAGCTTTCTTT | CASSEGQGRTEAFF
TRBD1 | . | 16 | TRBJ1-6 | TRBV3-1/TRBV3-2 | TGTGCCAGCAGACGACAGGGTAGCTCCTATAATTCACCCCTCCACTTT | CASRRQGSSYNSPLHF
. | . | 15 | TRBJ2-3 | TRBV5-1 | TGCGCCAGCAGCTTGGCCCATTCCAGAGGGCGTACGCAGTATTTT | CASSLAHSRGRTQYF
. | . | 17 | TRBJ1-1 | TRBV11-2 | TGTGCCAGCAGCTTATACAGAAATGGGGGGGGTGTCTCTGAAGCTTTCTTT | CASSLYRNGGGVSEAFF
TRBD1 | . | 16 | TRBJ2-7 | TRBV7-6 | TGTGCCAGCAGCCCCATGGGACAGGGAGTCCCCTACGAGCAGTACTTC | CASSPMGQGVPYEQYF
. | . | 16 | TRBJ2-3 | TRBV5-1 | TGCGCCAGCAGCTTGGCCGGCAGGTCTAGCACAGATACGCAGTATTTT | CASSLAGRSSTDTQYF
TRBD1 | . | 16 | TRBJ2-2 | TRBV6-4 | TGTGCCAGCAGTGACTCGACAGGGGGCATTAGCGGGGAGCTGTTTTTT | CASSDSTGGISGELFF